This T cell receptor (beta chain) was observed in a study of shared clonotypes between healthy human individuals (TCRdb year 2020). The study in broad terms: Three men and a couple of women, aged 18 to 49 years, made up the cohort. For each donor, CD4 naive and CD4 memory were each run on three plates, CD8 naive on two plates, and CD8 memory on one plate. To estimate repertoire size and how much clonotype sharing occurs between individuals, the study deeply sequenced the blood TCR repertoires of roughly 5 healthy adults. To increase sequencing depth and limit assay-specific biases, TCR repertoire library preparation and sequencing were carried out by different laboratories using diverse techniques. Per donor, leukapheresis produced somewhere between about 0.94 and 10 billion PBMCs.

Healthy HIV-negative adults with no recently reported acute infections or vaccinations were included as donors. Every donor was a Caucasian adult living in Nashville, Tennessee, USA. CD8 memory samples consisted of magnetically selected CD45RO+ cells combined with CCR7-negative CD45RA+ effector memory (TemRA) cells. Blood was obtained by leukapheresis, after which PBMCs were separated by Ficoll-Histopaque density gradient centrifugation and cryopreserved in liquid nitrogen vapor phase. Purity and quantity of every magnetically sorted T cell population were checked by analytical flow cytometry. From each sorted fraction, genomic DNA was isolated and quantified by UV absorbance on a Nanodrop 2000c. What the research found in general, with its limitations: Higher generation probabilities were observed for clonotypes shared by all four sorted-subset donors than for non-shared clonotypes. Sampling was limited to blood, and TCR repertoires in tissue likely differ from TCR repertoires in blood. Pairwise subsampling led to the expectation that sequencing depth would affect the degree of clonotype sharing among donors. Because the study included a small number of donors, the genetic and exposure-history diversity represented was limited. Across a few donors, approximately 4.6% of naive CD4, approximately 3.5% of naive CD8, around 2.1% of memory CD4, and approximately 0.4% of memory CD8 clonotypes were shared. Incomplete sequencing was indicated by rarefaction of sorted-subset datasets, despite the large sequencing depth. Estimated clonotype richness was generally larger for naive than for memory subsets.

TCR CDR3 regions were amplified from genomic DNA by multiplex PCR using the deep immunoSEQ assay. Extracted genomic DNA from each cell subset was spread evenly across all wells of several immunoSEQ 96-well plates, with each plate serving as a replicate. For sorted subsets, around 200 ng genomic DNA, equal to 30,000 to 35,000 T cell genomes, was loaded into each replicate PCR. The purified libraries were quantified using a Qubit 3.0 fluorometer, sized with a Bioanalyzer 2100, and then quantified again using the KAPA Library Quantification kit. Each immunoSEQ 96-well plate was sequenced on its own single-read 150-cycle Illumina NextSeq 550 flow cell. The source study handled its data this way. Because the immunoSEQ output included only junctional sequences and no quality scores, the filtering could not be the same as the filtering used for full-length reads. Sequences were annotated with PyIR, a Python wrapper for IgBLAST v1.9, using IMGT germline references to assign V/J genes and CDR3. Reads were filtered out if the reads had weak V/J assignments (E-value above 1e-6), no CDR3, stop codons, out-of-frame junctions, or ambiguous translated residues. V3J clonotypes were defined by identical inferred V gene, J gene, and CDR3 amino acid sequence. To compute the percentage overlap between repertoires, the number of shared unique clonotypes was divided by the size of the smaller repertoire. RTK rarefaction, the Chao1 estimator, and Recon v2.1 estimates of unobserved clonotypes were used to assess repertoire richness. OLGA was used to compute generation probabilities for all TCRbeta clonotypes that the gDNA method yielded from a few donors. Held by TCRdb, this immuneACCESS table contains in-frame sequences only and omits some clones. Under half of the omission traces to an unresolved V gene where checked; the cause of the rest is unknown. That table is the source of V, J and clone size, and D and trimming were worked out from the DNA. The sample table records some 380,000 clones; 90% to 98% of these occur just once. Of the sample, approximately 0.3% falls within the top ten clones.

For this clone: Its antigen is unknown. No base qualities exist here, and no much larger clone lies one base off it.

CDR1 MDHEN and CDR2 SYDVKM are derived from the germline V gene. The CDR3 runs 13 amino acids, cysteine and phenylalanine included. Only CDR3 DNA remains: 39 bases, in frame from the first base. V was cut back by 6 bases and J by 1 base, leaving a gap of 10 bases between them. Sequenced input: memory CD8+ T cells sorted from blood. Read against the paper, the sample's cell subset or site label means: CD45RO+ cells pooled with CCR7-negative TemRA cells. This clonotype originated in a man younger than 40 in good health. Recombination connected TRBV28 to TRBJ2-7, with no confidently assigned D gene. The sequenced DNA is TGTGCCAGCAGGTCCCCGGCGTCCTACGAGCAGTACTTC. It codes for CASRSPASYEQYF.